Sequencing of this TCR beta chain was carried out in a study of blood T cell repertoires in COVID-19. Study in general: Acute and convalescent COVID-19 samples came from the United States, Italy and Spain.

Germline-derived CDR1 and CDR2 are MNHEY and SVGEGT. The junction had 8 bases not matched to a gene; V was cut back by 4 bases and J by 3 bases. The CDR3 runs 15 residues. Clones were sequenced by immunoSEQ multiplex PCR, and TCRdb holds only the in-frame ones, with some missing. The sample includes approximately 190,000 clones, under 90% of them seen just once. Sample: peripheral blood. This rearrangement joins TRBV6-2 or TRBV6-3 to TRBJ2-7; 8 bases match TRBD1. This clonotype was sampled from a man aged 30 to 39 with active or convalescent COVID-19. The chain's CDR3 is CASSSAAGQDYEQYV. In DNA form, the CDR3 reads TGTGCCAGCAGTTCCGCCGCGGGACAGGACTACGAGCAGTACGTC.